One and the same sample provided the 15 T cell receptor beta chains below, sequenced in a study of long-term antiretroviral therapy in people with HIV. It was version v3.0 of the immunoSEQ assay that was run at survey level. The protocol was immunoSEQ multiplex PCR, while the TCRdb copy is restricted to in-frame clones and leaves out a portion. The sample lists about 28,000 clones; roughly 83% were seen once. Sequenced material: unsorted PBMCs, taken 2.7 to 2.9 years after starting antiretroviral therapy. The receptors shown here come from a young man with HIV.

Notes on this clone: Distinct nucleotide sequences in the sample also encode this CDR3. The J gene is TRBJ2-7, the V gene TRBV11-2; no definite D call. The germline V gene encodes CDR1 SGHAT and CDR2 FQNNGV. The CDR3 loop spans 14 amino acids. V was cut by 1 base and J by 0 bases, with 7 bases left in between. In DNA form, the CDR3 reads TGTGCCAGCAGCTTAGGGCACACCTCCTACGAGCAGTACTTC. Protein product: CASSLGHTSYEQYF.

The chain combines TRBV7-9 with TRBJ2-3; D not resolved. Trimming shortened V by 11 bases and J by 3 bases, and 15 bases separated the two germline ends. The CDR3 loop spans 13 amino acids. Germline lookup yields CDR1 SEHNR and CDR2 FQNEAQ (reference sequence). In DNA form, the CDR3 reads TGTGCCGGCCGGGCTTTGGATACAGATACGCAGTATTTT. It codes for CAGRALDTDTQYF.

This clone was counted a single time. This chain uses TRBV5-6 with TRBJ2-7, with D perhaps matching TRBD2 (6 bases). From germline, CDR1 is SGHDT and CDR2 YYEEEE. The CDR3 has 14 amino acids. The V gene lost 4 bases and the J gene lost 1 base, with 12 bases spanning the gap. The CDR3 bases are TGTGCCAGCAGCGACGGGACTTCTTCCTACGAGCAGTACTTC. Protein: CASSDGTSSYEQYF.

CDR3 region: CASSGRGPNSPLHF. In DNA form, the CDR3 reads TGCGCCAGCAGTGGCCGGGGGCCCAATTCACCCCTCCACTTT. This rearrangement joins TRBV10-2 to TRBJ1-6; a weak D match, TRBD1 (6 bases). Looked up from germline, CDR1 is WSHSY and CDR2 is SAAADI. V shed 4 bases and J shed 7 bases, with 11 bases lying between them. The CDR3 sequence is 14 residues long.

The chain couples TRBV28 to TRBJ2-7; tentatively, D is TRBD2 (6 bases). CDR1 is MDHEN and CDR2 is SYDVKM in the germline V gene. V was cut by 6 bases and J by 4 bases, with 10 bases left in between. The CDR3 loop spans 12 amino acids. The CDR3 loop is CASSKGLYEQYF. The DNA of the CDR3 is TGTGCCAGCAGCAAGGGACTTTACGAGCAGTACTTC.

The rearrangement joins TRBV29-1 to TRBJ1-1, with D possibly TRBD1 on 5 matching bases. V lost 6 bases and J lost 6, with 20 bases in between. Germline lookup yields CDR1 SQVTM and CDR2 ANQGSEA. The length of the CDR3 is 14 residues. CDR3 DNA: TGCAGCGTGGTGAAAACAGGAACGGGGCCTGAAGCTTTCTTT. It encodes CSVVKTGTGPEAFF.

The chain couples TRBV7-8 to TRBJ2-1; either TRBD1 or TRBD2 may supply D (6 bases each). The CDR3 extends over 14 amino acids. Trimming removed 1 base from V and 10 bases from J, with 14 bases in between. Germline CDR1 reads SGHVS; CDR2 reads FQNEAQ. Written as DNA, the CDR3 is TGTGCCAGCAGCTTAGGGGGGGCCCCGGGGGAGCAGTTCTTC. It translates to CASSLGGAPGEQFF.

The chain recombines TRBV6-5 with TRBJ2-1; unclear D gene. CDR1 and CDR2 (germline): MNHEY, SVGAGI. The length of the CDR3 is 16 residues. Trimming took 0 bases from V and 0 from J, leaving 9 bases between them. The CDR3 loop reads CASSYSVLSSYNEQFF. The CDR3 DNA follows: TGTGCCAGCAGTTACTCGGTCCTGAGCTCCTACAATGAGCAGTTCTTC.

The V call is TRBV28, the J call TRBJ2-4; possibly TRBD2 for D (5 bases). V was clipped by 8 bases and J by 9 bases, with 8 bases between them. The CDR3 covers 10 residues. CDR1 is MDHEN and CDR2 is SYDVKM in the germline V gene. CDR3 in DNA: TGTGCCAGCGGTGAGGGCATTCAGTACTTC. Translated, it gives CASGEGIQYF.

The J gene is TRBJ1-6, the V gene TRBV5-4; D is uncertain. The V end lost 7 bases, the J end lost 4 bases, and 18 bases lay between the germline ends. The CDR3 runs 16 residues. In germline, CDR1 is SGHNT, CDR2 YYREEE (reference sequence). CDR3: CASRHTGISYNSPLHF. CDR3 nucleotides: TGTGCCAGCCGACACACCGGGATATCATATAATTCACCCCTCCACTTT.

V and J are TRBV28 and TRBJ2-7; 7 bases are a match to TRBD2. Germline V gives CDR1 MDHEN, CDR2 SYDVKM. The CDR3 loop spans 14 amino acids. After removal of 6 bases from V and 4 bases from J, the junction contained 9 bases not matched to a gene. The CDR3 nucleotides read TGTGCCAGCAGGGCCCTGGCGGGAGCATACGAGCAGTACTTC. Protein: CASRALAGAYEQYF.

The chain carries TRBV29-1 and TRBJ1-2; D might be TRBD1 (6 bases). The CDR3 has 15 amino acids. Germline values: CDR1 SQVTM, CDR2 ANQGSEA. V was shortened by 1 base and J by 4 bases, with 16 bases between the two germline ends. The CDR3 bases are TGCAGCGTTGAAGGAGAAGACGGGACACCCTATGGCTACACCTTC. It is translated as CSVEGEDGTPYGYTF.

The chain carries TRBV18 and TRBJ2-3, with D possibly TRBD1 on 6 matching bases. Trimming removed 4 bases at V and 6 bases at J, with 11 bases between. The CDR3 is 13 amino acids. Germline lookup yields CDR1 KGHSH and CDR2 LQKENI. The CDR3 sequence is CASSRDQGDTQYF. CDR3 in DNA: TGTGCCAGCTCACGCGATCAGGGGGATACGCAGTATTTT.

Relative to its sample, this clone is medium-sized. The chain combines TRBV28 with TRBJ2-7, with TRBD2 matching over 7 bases. The CDR3 totals 14 residues. Germline-derived CDR1 and CDR2 are MDHEN and SYDVKM. Trimming cost V 5 bases and J 3 bases; bases outside gene matches: 7. The CDR3 region is CASSLAGEGYEQYF. DNA for the CDR3: TGTGCCAGCAGTCTCGCGGGAGAGGGCTACGAGCAGTACTTC.

V gene TRBV7-2 combines with J gene TRBJ2-3; 10 bases are shared with TRBD2. V trimming: 5 bases; J trimming: 2 bases; junction bases outside the gene matches: 10. Germline V lookup: CDR1 SGHTA, CDR2 FQGNSA. The CDR3 consists of 17 residues. The CDR3 spells CASSNIGGTSVTDTQYF. CDR3 in DNA: TGTGCCAGCAGCAATATTGGCGGGACTAGCGTCACAGATACGCAGTATTTT.